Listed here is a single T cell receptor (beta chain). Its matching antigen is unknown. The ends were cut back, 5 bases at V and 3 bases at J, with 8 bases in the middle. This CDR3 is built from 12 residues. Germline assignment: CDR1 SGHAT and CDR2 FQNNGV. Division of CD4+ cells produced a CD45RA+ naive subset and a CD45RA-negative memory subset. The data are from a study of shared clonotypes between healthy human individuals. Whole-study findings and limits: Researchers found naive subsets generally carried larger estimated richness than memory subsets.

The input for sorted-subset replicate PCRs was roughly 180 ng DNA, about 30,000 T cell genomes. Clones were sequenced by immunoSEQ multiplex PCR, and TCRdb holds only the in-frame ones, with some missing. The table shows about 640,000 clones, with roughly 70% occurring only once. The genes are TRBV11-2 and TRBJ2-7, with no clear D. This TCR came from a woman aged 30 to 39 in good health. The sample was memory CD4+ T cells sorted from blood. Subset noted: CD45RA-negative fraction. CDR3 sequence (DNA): TGTGCCAGCAGCCCTATGGACTACGAGCAGTACTTC. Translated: CASSPMDYEQYF.